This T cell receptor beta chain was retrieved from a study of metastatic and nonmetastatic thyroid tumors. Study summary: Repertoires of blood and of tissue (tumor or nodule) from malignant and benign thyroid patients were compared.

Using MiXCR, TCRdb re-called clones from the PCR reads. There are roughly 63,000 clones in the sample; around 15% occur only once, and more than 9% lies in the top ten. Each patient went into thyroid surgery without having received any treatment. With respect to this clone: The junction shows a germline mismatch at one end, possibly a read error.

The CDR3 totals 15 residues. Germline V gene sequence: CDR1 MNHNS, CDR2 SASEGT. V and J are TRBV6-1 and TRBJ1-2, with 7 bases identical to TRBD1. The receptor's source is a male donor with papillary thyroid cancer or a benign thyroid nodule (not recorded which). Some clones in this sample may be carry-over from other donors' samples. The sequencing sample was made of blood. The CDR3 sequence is CASRPPGQTTCGYTF. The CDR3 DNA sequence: TGTGCCAGCAGGCCACCGGGACAGACTACTTGTGGCTATACCTTC.